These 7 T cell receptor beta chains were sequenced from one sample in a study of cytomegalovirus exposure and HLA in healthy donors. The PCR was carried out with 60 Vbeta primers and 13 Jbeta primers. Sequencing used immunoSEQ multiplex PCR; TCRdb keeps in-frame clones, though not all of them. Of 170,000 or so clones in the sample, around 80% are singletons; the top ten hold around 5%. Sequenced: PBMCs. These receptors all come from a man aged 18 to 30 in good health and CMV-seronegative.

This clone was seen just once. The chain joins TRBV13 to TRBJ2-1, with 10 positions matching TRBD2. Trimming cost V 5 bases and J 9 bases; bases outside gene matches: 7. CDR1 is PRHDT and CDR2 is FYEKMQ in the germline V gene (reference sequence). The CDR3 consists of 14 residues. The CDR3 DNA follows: TGTGCCAGCAGCATTAGCGGGAGGACCTCTGAGCAGTTCTTC. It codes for CASSISGRTSEQFF.

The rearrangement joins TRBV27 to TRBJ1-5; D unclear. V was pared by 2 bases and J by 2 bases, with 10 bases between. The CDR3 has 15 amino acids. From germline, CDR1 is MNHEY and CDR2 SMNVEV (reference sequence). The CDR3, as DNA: TGTGCCAGCAGTTTACGGGGAAATGGCAATCAGCCCCAGCATTTT. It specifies CASSLRGNGNQPQHF.

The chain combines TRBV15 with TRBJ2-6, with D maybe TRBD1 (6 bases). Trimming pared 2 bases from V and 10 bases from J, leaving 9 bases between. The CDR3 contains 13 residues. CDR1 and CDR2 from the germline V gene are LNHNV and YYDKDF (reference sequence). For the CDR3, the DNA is TGTGCCACCAGCAGACGGGACACTAACGTCCTGACTTTC. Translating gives CATSRRDTNVLTF.

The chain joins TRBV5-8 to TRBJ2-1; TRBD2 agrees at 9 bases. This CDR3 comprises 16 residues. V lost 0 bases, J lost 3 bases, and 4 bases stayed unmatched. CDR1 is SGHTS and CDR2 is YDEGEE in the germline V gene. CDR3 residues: CASSLEISGSYNEQFF. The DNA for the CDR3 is TGTGCCAGCAGCTTGGAAATTAGCGGGAGCTACAATGAGCAGTTCTTC.

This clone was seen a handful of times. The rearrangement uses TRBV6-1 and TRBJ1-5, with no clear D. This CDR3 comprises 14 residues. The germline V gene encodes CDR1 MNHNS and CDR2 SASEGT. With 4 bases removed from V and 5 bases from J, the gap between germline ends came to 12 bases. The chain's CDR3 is CASSVWSEDQPQHF. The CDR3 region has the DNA TGTGCCAGCAGTGTTTGGTCAGAGGATCAGCCCCAGCATTTT.

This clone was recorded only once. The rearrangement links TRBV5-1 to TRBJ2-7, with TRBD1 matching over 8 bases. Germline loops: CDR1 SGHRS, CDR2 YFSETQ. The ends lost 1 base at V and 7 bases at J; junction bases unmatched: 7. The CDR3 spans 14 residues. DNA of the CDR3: TGCGCCAGCAGCTTGAAGGACAGGGCTGGAGAGCAGTACTTC. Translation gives CASSLKDRAGEQYF.

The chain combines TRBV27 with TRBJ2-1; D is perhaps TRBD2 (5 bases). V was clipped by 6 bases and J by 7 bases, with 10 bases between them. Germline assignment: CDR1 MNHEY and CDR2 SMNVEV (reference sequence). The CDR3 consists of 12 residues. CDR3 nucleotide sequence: TGTGCCAGCAGACTAGTCCCAAATGAGCAGTTCTTC. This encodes CASRLVPNEQFF.